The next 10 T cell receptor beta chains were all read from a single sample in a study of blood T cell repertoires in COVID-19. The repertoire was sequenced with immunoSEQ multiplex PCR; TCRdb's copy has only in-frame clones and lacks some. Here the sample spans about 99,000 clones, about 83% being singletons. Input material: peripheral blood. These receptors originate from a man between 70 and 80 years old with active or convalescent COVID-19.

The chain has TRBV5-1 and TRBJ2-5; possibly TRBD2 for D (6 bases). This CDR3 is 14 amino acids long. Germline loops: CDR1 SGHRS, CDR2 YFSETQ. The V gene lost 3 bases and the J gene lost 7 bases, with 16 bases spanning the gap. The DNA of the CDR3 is TGCGCCAGCAGCTCCTCCGGGGGTGAGGGGACCCAGTACTTC. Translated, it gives CASSSSGGEGTQYF.

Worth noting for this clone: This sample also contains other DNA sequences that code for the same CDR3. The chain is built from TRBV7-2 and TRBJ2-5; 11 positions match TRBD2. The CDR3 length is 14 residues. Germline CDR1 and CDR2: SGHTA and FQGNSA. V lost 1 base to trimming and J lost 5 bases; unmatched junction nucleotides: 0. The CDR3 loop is CASSLGLAGETQYF. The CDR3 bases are TGTGCCAGCAGCTTAGGACTAGCGGGGGAGACCCAGTACTTC.

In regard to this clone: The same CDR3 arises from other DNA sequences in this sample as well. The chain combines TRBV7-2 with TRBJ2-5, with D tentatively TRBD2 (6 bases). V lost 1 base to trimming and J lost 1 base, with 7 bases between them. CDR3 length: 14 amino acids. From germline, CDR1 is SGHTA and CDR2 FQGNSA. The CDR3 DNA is TGTGCCAGCAGCTTAGGGGGGGTCCAAGAGACCCAGTACTTC. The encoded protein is CASSLGGVQETQYF.

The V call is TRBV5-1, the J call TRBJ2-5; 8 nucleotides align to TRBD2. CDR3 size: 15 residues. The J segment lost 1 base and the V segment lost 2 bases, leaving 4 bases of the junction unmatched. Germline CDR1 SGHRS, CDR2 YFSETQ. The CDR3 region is CASSFGGVFQETQYF. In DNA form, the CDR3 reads TGCGCCAGCAGCTTCGGGGGGGTCTTCCAAGAGACCCAGTACTTC.

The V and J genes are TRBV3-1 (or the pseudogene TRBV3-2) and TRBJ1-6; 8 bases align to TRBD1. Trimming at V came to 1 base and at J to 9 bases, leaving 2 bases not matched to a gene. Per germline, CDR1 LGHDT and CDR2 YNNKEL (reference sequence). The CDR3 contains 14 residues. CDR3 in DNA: TGTGCCAGCAGCCAAGCAGGGGGCAGTTCACCCCTCCACTTT. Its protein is CASSQAGGSSPLHF.

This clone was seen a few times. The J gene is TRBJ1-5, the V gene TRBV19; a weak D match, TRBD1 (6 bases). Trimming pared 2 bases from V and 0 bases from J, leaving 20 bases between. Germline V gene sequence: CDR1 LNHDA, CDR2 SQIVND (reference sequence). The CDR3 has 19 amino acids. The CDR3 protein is CASSITAGTLKNSNQPQHF. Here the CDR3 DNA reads TGTGCCAGTAGTATAACCGCCGGGACACTGAAGAATAGCAATCAGCCCCAGCATTTT.

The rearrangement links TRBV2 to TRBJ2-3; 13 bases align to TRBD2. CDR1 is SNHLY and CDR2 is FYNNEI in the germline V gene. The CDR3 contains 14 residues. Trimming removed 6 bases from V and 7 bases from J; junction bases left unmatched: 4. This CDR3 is CASRTSGGAYTQYF. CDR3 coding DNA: TGTGCCAGCAGAACTAGCGGGGGGGCCTATACGCAGTATTTT.

CDR3 loop: CASSQESTGGEKLFF. CDR3 DNA: TGCGCCAGCAGCCAAGAATCAACAGGCGGAGAAAAACTGTTTTTT. The V and J genes are TRBV4-3 and TRBJ1-4; TRBD1 is a possible D gene (5 bases). Trimming shortened V by 0 bases and J by 8 bases, and 13 bases separated the two germline ends. Germline-derived CDR1 and CDR2 are LGHNA and YSLEER. The CDR3 runs to 15 residues.

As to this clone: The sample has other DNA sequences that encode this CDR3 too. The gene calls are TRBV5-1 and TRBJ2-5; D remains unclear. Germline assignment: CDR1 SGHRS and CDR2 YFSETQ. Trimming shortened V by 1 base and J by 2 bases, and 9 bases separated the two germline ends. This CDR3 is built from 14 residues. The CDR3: CASSLTTAQETQYF. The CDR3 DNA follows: TGCGCCAGCAGCTTGACAACAGCACAAGAGACCCAGTACTTC.

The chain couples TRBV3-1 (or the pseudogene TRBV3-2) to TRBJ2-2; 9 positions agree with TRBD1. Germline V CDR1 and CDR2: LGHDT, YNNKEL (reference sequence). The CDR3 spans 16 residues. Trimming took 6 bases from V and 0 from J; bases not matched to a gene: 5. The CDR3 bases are TGTGCCAGCAGATCACAGGGGGCCTCGAACACCGGGGAGCTGTTTTTT. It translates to CASRSQGASNTGELFF.